Below, 31 T cell receptor beta chains from the same sample are listed, as sequenced in a study of beta chain features in type 1 diabetes. General study points: Across all four CD4+ subsets, people with type 1 diabetes showed modestly shorter TCRB CDR3s.

No antigen is known for these receptors. TCRB transcripts that were expressed got sequenced, as all of the isolated RNA had been reverse transcribed. The method was immunoSEQ multiplex PCR; TCRdb's version includes in-frame clones alone and lacks a portion of them. Among about 180,000 clones, 7.5% to 8.5% were seen once, and the ten largest hold roughly 0.5%. The sample comprised central memory CD4+ T cells from blood. Receptor source: a man aged 18-30 years with type 1 diabetes.

This clone was recorded a few times. This rearrangement joins TRBV19 to TRBJ2-6, with D unclear. The V and J ends lost 8 bases and 4 bases respectively, with 12 bases between them. The CDR3 extends over 14 amino acids. Germline CDR1 is LNHDA and CDR2 is SQIVND (reference sequence). CDR3 in amino acids: CASHLGSGANVLTF. The DNA of the CDR3 is TGTGCCAGTCACCTCGGGTCCGGGGCCAACGTCCTGACTTTC.

A word on this clone: Other DNA sequences from this sample encode an identical CDR3 as well. The chain links TRBV9 to TRBJ1-2, with TRBD1 as a possible D gene (5 bases). The V end lost 2 bases, the J end lost 5 bases, and 19 bases lay between the germline ends. The germline CDR1 and CDR2 sequences are SGDLS and YYNGEE. This CDR3 comprises 16 residues. CDR3 nucleotides: TGTGCCAGCAGCGTTGGCGGGACCGGGGGGAAATATGGCTACACCTTC. Its protein product is CASSVGGTGGKYGYTF.

This clone has just a few counts. The rearrangement joins TRBV4-3 to TRBJ2-4; no definite D call. The germline V and J ends were trimmed by 4 bases and 2 bases, with 12 bases remaining between them. The CDR3 sequence is 15 residues long. From germline, CDR1 is LGHNA and CDR2 YSLEER. Here the CDR3 DNA reads TGCGCCAGCAGCCGAACCTTAGATTCCAAAAACATTCAGTACTTC. This gives the protein CASSRTLDSKNIQYF.

This clone turned up a few times. The V gene is TRBV2, the J gene TRBJ2-1; 9 bases align to TRBD1. CDR3 length equals 13 residues. The germline CDR1 and CDR2 sequences are SNHLY and FYNNEI. Trimming took 9 bases from V and 6 from J; bases not matched to a gene: 6. The chain's CDR3 is CARQGAGGNEQFF. The CDR3 DNA follows: TGTGCCAGACAGGGGGCAGGTGGCAATGAGCAGTTCTTC.

This clone was counted only a few times. V is TRBV19 and J is TRBJ2-1; 7 bases match TRBD2. V was pared by 5 bases and J by 7 bases, with 8 bases of the junction left unmatched. CDR1 LNHDA and CDR2 SQIVND come from the germline V gene (reference sequence). The CDR3 loop spans 14 amino acids. Here the CDR3 DNA reads TGTGCCAGTAGTGCCGGGAGCGGGGAAAATGAGCAGTTCTTC. It encodes CASSAGSGENEQFF.

V usage is TRBV6-1 and J usage is TRBJ2-3; D is unclear. This CDR3 spans 14 amino acids. V lost 0 bases and J 6 bases, leaving 10 bases between the germline ends. CDR1 and CDR2 from the germline V gene are MNHNS and SASEGT. Written as DNA, the CDR3 is TGTGCCAGCAGTGAAGCGCGTCCCGCGGATACGCAGTATTTT. The encoded protein is CASSEARPADTQYF.

This clone was seen a few times. The chain is built from TRBV11-3 and TRBJ2-3, with TRBD2 matching over 10 bases. The CDR3 is made up of 16 amino acids. With 2 bases clipped from V and 1 base from J, the junction kept 3 bases outside the gene matches. Germline assignment: CDR1 SGHNT and CDR2 YENEEA. CDR3 DNA sequence: TGTGCCAGCAGCTTAAGGCTAGCGGGGGGCACAGATACGCAGTATTTT. Its translation is CASSLRLAGGTDTQYF.

The chain employs TRBV5-4 and TRBJ2-3, with 8 bases matching TRBD2. The germline V gene encodes CDR1 SGHNT and CDR2 YYREEE (reference sequence). J lost 0 bases, V lost 1 base, and 7 bases had no gene match. The length of the CDR3 is 17 residues. CDR3: CASSLRRGAPSTDTQYF. CDR3 bases: TGTGCCAGCAGCTTGCGGCGGGGGGCCCCAAGCACAGATACGCAGTATTTT.

This clone appeared a few times. V is TRBV2 and J is TRBJ1-2; D is ambiguous. The CDR3 contains 14 residues. V shed 1 base and J shed 4 bases, with 10 bases lying between them. Germline V gene sequence: CDR1 SNHLY, CDR2 FYNNEI. CDR3 bases: TGTGCCAGCAGTGAAGGGGCTCTTAGCTATGGCTACACCTTC. It encodes CASSEGALSYGYTF.

The V and J genes are TRBV28 and TRBJ1-1; no clear D. With 0 bases removed from V and 6 bases from J, the gap between germline ends came to 11 bases. The CDR3 has 14 residues. Germline assignment: CDR1 MDHEN and CDR2 SYDVKM. As DNA, the CDR3 is TGTGCCAGCAGTTTATGGCAACGGACTTCTGAAGCTTTCTTT. This encodes CASSLWQRTSEAFF.

The chain has TRBV27 and TRBJ2-7, with TRBD2 matching 7 bases. CDR1 MNHEY and CDR2 SMNVEV come from the germline V gene (reference sequence). The V gene end was trimmed by 2 bases and the J gene end by 3 bases; junction bases not matched to a gene: 4. The CDR3 sequence is 14 residues long. CDR3 sequence: CASSLAGVSYEQYF. CDR3 nucleotide sequence: TGTGCCAGCAGTTTAGCGGGAGTCAGCTACGAGCAGTACTTC.

This clone was detected only a few times. This rearrangement joins TRBV29-1 to TRBJ2-3, with D possibly matching TRBD2 (6 bases). Germline V gene lookup returns CDR1 SQVTM and CDR2 ANQGSEA. Trimming left V 4 bases short and J 2 bases short, with 13 bases between. CDR3 length equals 14 residues. CDR3 coding DNA: TGCAGCGTTGCCCCAGGGACTCACACAGATACGCAGTATTTT. Encoded protein: CSVAPGTHTDTQYF.

This chain links TRBV4-3 with TRBJ2-2; D ambiguous. This CDR3 has 18 residues. CDR1 LGHNA and CDR2 YSLEER come from the germline V gene. The V end was cut by 2 bases, the J end by 0 bases, with 16 bases between. The CDR3 reads CASSQSRLDGANTGELFF. In DNA, the CDR3 is TGCGCCAGCAGCCAATCCCGCCTAGACGGCGCGAACACCGGGGAGCTGTTTTTT.

V is TRBV5-1 and J is TRBJ1-5; D is uncertain. The CDR3 extends over 13 amino acids. The germline V gene encodes CDR1 SGHRS and CDR2 YFSETQ. V was shortened by 0 bases and J by 7 bases, with 8 bases between the two germline ends. As DNA, the CDR3 is TGCGCCAGCAGCTTGGCGGCGGAACAGCCCCAGCATTTT. It translates to CASSLAAEQPQHF. The entire variable domain, with the rest obtained from reference TRBV5-1 and TRBJ1-5, is as follows: KAGVTQTPRYLIKTRGQQVTLSCSPISGHRSVSWYQQTPGQGLQFLFEYFSETQRNKGNFPGRFSGRQFSNSRSEMNVSTLELGDSALYLCASSLAAEQPQHFGDGTRLSIL.

This sequence joins TRBV7-2 and TRBJ2-5, with 13 bases matching TRBD2. The V and J ends lost 2 bases and 4 bases, in that order; junction bases with no gene match: 4. Germline assignment: CDR1 SGHTA and CDR2 FQGNSA. This CDR3 is 16 amino acids long. The CDR3 nucleotides are TGTGCCAGCAGCTTAATGACTAGCGGGGGGTCAGAGACCCAGTACTTC. Translation gives CASSLMTSGGSETQYF.

V and J are TRBV15 and TRBJ2-5; D call uncertain. CDR1 and CDR2 (germline): LNHNV, YYDKDF (reference sequence). This CDR3 region has 16 residues. Between the trimmed V and J ends, which lost 5 bases and 4 bases, there was a span of 20 bases. CDR3 in DNA: TGTGCCACCAGCTCCCCGCAATTATCTATAGTAGAGACCCAGTACTTC. It is translated as CATSSPQLSIVETQYF.

V usage is TRBV7-6 and J usage is TRBJ2-6; the D is unclear. CDR3 length: 14 residues. Between the trimmed V and J ends, which lost 2 bases and 1 base, there was a span of 3 bases. The germline V gene encodes CDR1 SGHVS and CDR2 FNYEAQ. In DNA form, the CDR3 reads TGTGCCAGCAGCTTACAGTCTGGGGCCAACGTCCTGACTTTC. Its protein is CASSLQSGANVLTF.

The chain has TRBV19 and TRBJ1-1, with D possibly TRBD1 on 5 matching bases. The ends were cut back, 2 bases at V and 0 bases at J, with 7 bases in the middle. The CDR3 sequence is 14 residues long. Germline V gene sequence: CDR1 LNHDA, CDR2 SQIVND (reference sequence). The CDR3 is CASSISGMNTEAFF. The CDR3 bases are TGTGCCAGTAGTATATCAGGGATGAACACTGAAGCTTTCTTT.

Only a few counts were recorded for this clone. The chain links TRBV6-5 to TRBJ2-7; 7 nucleotides match TRBD1. This CDR3 region has 14 residues. The V gene end was trimmed by 6 bases and the J gene end by 2 bases; junction bases not matched to a gene: 7. Looked up from germline, CDR1 is MNHEY and CDR2 is SVGAGI. The CDR3 here is CASRDGTATYEQYF. The CDR3 DNA follows: TGTGCCAGCAGGGATGGGACAGCTACCTACGAGCAGTACTTC.

This clone was detected only a few times. This sequence joins TRBV27 and TRBJ2-7, with TRBD2 matching 7 bases. The CDR3 runs to 15 residues. Trimming cost V 6 bases and J 5 bases; bases outside gene matches: 13. CDR1 MNHEY and CDR2 SMNVEV come from the germline V gene (reference sequence). The CDR3 DNA follows: TGTGCCAGCAGAATCGCCGCGGGGGAGATCAACGAGCAGTACTTC. Translation: CASRIAAGEINEQYF.

This clone showed up just a few times. The V and J genes are TRBV5-1 and TRBJ2-3; TRBD2 might be the D (5 bases). The CDR3 sequence is 14 residues long. Germline-derived CDR1 and CDR2 are SGHRS and YFSETQ. Trimming took off 0 bases at V and 6 bases at J, with 11 bases between the two ends. The CDR3 is CASSLVGPGDTQYF. For the CDR3, the DNA is TGCGCCAGCAGCTTGGTTGGGCCGGGGGATACGCAGTATTTT.

This chain uses TRBV10-3 with TRBJ2-7; 7 bases line up with TRBD1. Looked up from germline, CDR1 is ENHRY and CDR2 is SYGVKD. Losses at the gene ends were 4 bases for V and 2 bases for J; bases not matched to a gene: 8. The CDR3 sequence is 15 residues long. CDR3 in DNA: TGTGCCATCAGTGGATGGGACAGAGCGGCCTACGAGCAGTACTTC. As protein: CAISGWDRAAYEQYF.

The gene calls are TRBV5-4 and TRBJ2-5; 10 bases line up with TRBD1. The CDR3 runs to 15 residues. V lost 3 bases to trimming and J lost 5 bases; unmatched junction nucleotides: 7. Looked up from germline, CDR1 is SGHNT and CDR2 is YYREEE (reference sequence). The CDR3 reads CASSSTGGSRETQYF. Written as DNA, the CDR3 is TGTGCCAGCAGCTCGACAGGGGGCTCTAGGGAGACCCAGTACTTC. Drawing the rest from reference TRBV5-4 and TRBJ2-5, the complete variable domain is ETGVTQSPTHLIKTRGQQVTLRCSSQSGHNTVSWYQQALGQGPQFIFQYYREEENGRGNFPPRFSGLQFPNYSSELNVNALELDDSALYLCASSSTGGSRETQYFGPGTRLLVL.

This chain uses TRBV5-1 with TRBJ2-5; TRBD1 might be the D (5 bases). The CDR3 has 13 residues. Germline V lookup: CDR1 SGHRS, CDR2 YFSETQ. Deletions cut 2 bases from V and 3 bases from J, with 8 bases between. The CDR3 coding sequence is TGCGCCAGCAGCTTTGGACAAAAAGAGACCCAGTACTTC. Translated: CASSFGQKETQYF.

This clone was picked up a small number of times. This sequence joins TRBV27 and TRBJ2-1; D uncertain. Germline values: CDR1 MNHEY, CDR2 SMNVEV (reference sequence). The length of the CDR3 is 15 residues. The ends were cut back, 7 bases at V and 0 bases at J, with 13 bases in the middle. This chain's CDR3 is CASKPTQSSYNEQFF. CDR3 nucleotide sequence: TGTGCCAGCAAGCCGACTCAGAGCTCCTACAATGAGCAGTTCTTC.

This clone was recorded a few times. The chain employs TRBV6-8 and TRBJ1-5; 7 bases are shared with TRBD1. CDR1 and CDR2 (germline): MNHGY, SAAAGT. Trimming cost V 5 bases and J 0 bases; bases outside gene matches: 13. The CDR3 is 18 residues long. The CDR3 DNA is TGTGCCAGCAGTGGGGGACAGATGAACACTAGTAGCAATCAGCCCCAGCATTTT. Translation: CASSGGQMNTSSNQPQHF.

To note about this clone: Mismatch with germline at one junction end may stem from a read error. V usage is TRBV5-4 and J usage is TRBJ1-5; tentatively, D is TRBD1 (6 bases). There are 15 residues in the CDR3. Germline CDR1 is SGHNT and CDR2 is YYREEE (reference sequence). The DNA for the CDR3 is TGTGCCAGCAGCTCAGGGGCAGGGTTTATTCAGTCCCAGCATTTT. Translated: CASSSGAGFIQSQHF.

A few counts support this clone. The J gene is TRBJ1-5, the V gene TRBV19; 9 nucleotides agree with TRBD1. The V gene's germline CDR1 is LNHDA and CDR2 SQIVND (reference sequence). With 5 bases clipped from V and 4 bases from J, the junction kept 6 bases outside the gene matches. This CDR3 has 15 residues. This CDR3 reads CASSADRGINQPQHF. CDR3 nucleotides: TGTGCCAGTAGTGCGGACAGGGGAATAAATCAGCCCCAGCATTTT.

This CDR3 reads CASRRHREGETQYF. For the CDR3, the DNA is TGTGCCAGTAGAAGACACAGGGAAGGAGAGACCCAGTACTTC. This chain joins TRBV19 and TRBJ2-5; a possible D gene is TRBD1 (6 bases). Germline V gives CDR1 LNHDA, CDR2 SQIVND (reference sequence). V was shortened by 6 bases and J by 4 bases, with 15 bases between the two germline ends. The CDR3 is 14 amino acids.

This clone was counted between two and nine times. V and J are TRBV12-5 and TRBJ1-5; a possible D gene is TRBD1 (5 bases). Trimming took 0 bases from V and 9 from J, leaving 12 bases between them. This CDR3 has 14 residues. The germline V gene encodes CDR1 LGHNT and CDR2 FRNRAP. DNA of the CDR3: TGTGCTAGTGGTTTGGTACCTGGAGGGGCGCCCCAGCATTTT. It yields the protein CASGLVPGGAPQHF.

This clone has just a few counts. This chain links TRBV29-1 with TRBJ1-2; possible D gene TRBD1, 5 bases. This CDR3 contains 14 residues. The V end lost 4 bases, the J end lost 4 bases, and 16 bases lay between the germline ends. Germline V gives CDR1 SQVTM, CDR2 ANQGSEA. This CDR3 reads CSVVGRGKGYGYTF. The CDR3 DNA is TGCAGCGTTGTCGGACGGGGGAAAGGCTATGGCTACACCTTC.